Shown below are 16 T cell receptor beta chains from a single sample sequenced in a study of cytomegalovirus exposure and HLA in healthy donors. Only in-frame clones appear in the TCRdb table, and some are missing; sequencing was by immunoSEQ multiplex PCR. The sample carries nearly 80,000 clones, 93% recorded once. The sample comprised PBMCs. These receptors were collected from a woman in her thirties in good health and CMV-seronegative.

This clone was seen a handful of times. The chain carries TRBV18 and TRBJ2-2; 9 nucleotides align to TRBD1. Germline V lookup: CDR1 KGHSH, CDR2 LQKENI. V shed 1 base and J 7 bases; nucleotides not matched to a gene: 7. This CDR3 spans 16 amino acids. CDR3 DNA sequence: TGTGCCAGCTCACCACGGGACAGGGATCTCGGCGGGGAGCTGTTTTTT. Translation gives CASSPRDRDLGGELFF.

The rearrangement uses TRBV7-2 and TRBJ2-7; the D gene is possibly TRBD1 (5 bases). Germline V lookup: CDR1 SGHTA, CDR2 FQGNSA. This CDR3 region has 12 residues. Trimming took 5 bases from V and 10 from J, leaving 15 bases between them. CDR3 in amino acids: CASSLGAPAQYF. Written as DNA, the CDR3 is TGTGCCAGCAGCCTAGGGGCTCCGGCCCAGTACTTC.

The chain carries TRBV4-1 and TRBJ2-1; D is uncertain. The V end was cut by 0 bases, the J end by 12 bases, with 12 bases between. This CDR3 comprises 13 residues. Germline V CDR1 and CDR2: MGHRA, YSYEKL. As DNA, the CDR3 is TGCGCCAGCAGCCAAGATAATTTGCAGCGGCAGTTCTTC. This encodes CASSQDNLQRQFF.

This chain links TRBV27 with TRBJ2-3; 13 nucleotides align to TRBD2. Germline-derived CDR1 and CDR2 are MNHEY and SMNVEV (reference sequence). Trimming cost V 5 bases and J 1 base; bases outside gene matches: 12. The CDR3 has 19 residues. The CDR3 reads CASSRIPGLAGLGTDTQYF. The CDR3 DNA reads TGTGCCAGCAGTCGTATTCCGGGACTAGCGGGATTGGGCACAGATACGCAGTATTTT.

V usage is TRBV4-1 and J usage is TRBJ2-3; the match to TRBD2 covers 12 bases. The CDR3 contains 17 residues. Germline V lookup: CDR1 MGHRA, CDR2 YSYEKL. Trimming removed 4 bases from V and 3 bases from J; junction bases left unmatched: 8. The CDR3 reads CASSLTSGRRMTDTQYF. The CDR3 nucleotides read TGCGCCAGCAGCCTCACTAGCGGGAGGCGAATGACAGATACGCAGTATTTT.

The chain links TRBV23-1 to TRBJ2-5; 8 nucleotides align to TRBD1. TRBV23-1 is classed as an ORF, of uncertain function. There are 15 residues in the CDR3. After removal of 2 bases from V and 3 bases from J, the junction contained 5 bases not matched to a gene. In DNA, the CDR3 is TGCGCCAGCAGTCAAACGGACAGGGTGGAAGAGACCCAGTACTTC. Translated, it gives CASSQTDRVEETQYF.

The chain recombines TRBV19 with TRBJ2-6, with 10 bases lining up with TRBD2. The CDR3 spans 17 residues. V trimming: 2 bases; J trimming: 3 bases; junction bases outside the gene matches: 4. Germline-derived CDR1 and CDR2 are LNHDA and SQIVND (reference sequence). CDR3 sequence: CASSILAGDNGANVLTF. In nucleotides, the CDR3 is TGTGCCAGTAGTATACTAGCGGGAGATAATGGGGCCAACGTCCTGACTTTC.

The chain joins TRBV7-8 to TRBJ2-4, with 7 nucleotides matching TRBD1. The CDR3 is 15 residues long. The junction had 7 bases not matched to a gene; V was cut back by 1 base and J by 7 bases. CDR1 is SGHVS, CDR2 FQNEAQ, per germline. CDR3 sequence (DNA): TGTGCCAGCAGCTTAGGAGGGGGCGCGGGTAACATTCAGTACTTC. Amino acids: CASSLGGGAGNIQYF.

This clone was found once. The V and J genes are TRBV4-1 and TRBJ2-1, with 14 bases fitting TRBD2. Trimming removed 1 base from V and 9 bases from J; junction bases left unmatched: 14. CDR3 length: 19 amino acids. In germline, CDR1 is MGHRA, CDR2 YSYEKL. The CDR3 DNA sequence: TGCGCCAGCAGCCAAGTCTTATCTCCCGGGACTAGCGGGAGAGGTGAGCAGTTCTTC. As protein: CASSQVLSPGTSGRGEQFF.

The chain is built from TRBV19 and TRBJ2-3, with 8 positions matching TRBD2. This CDR3 region has 16 residues. Germline-derived CDR1 and CDR2 are LNHDA and SQIVND (reference sequence). V lost 10 bases and J lost 0; bases outside the gene matches: 12. CDR3 coding DNA: TGTGCCACTAACTACTATAGCGGGGCTAGCACAGATACGCAGTATTTT. Residues: CATNYYSGASTDTQYF.

This sequence joins TRBV28 and TRBJ1-2; 7 bases fit TRBD1. Germline-derived CDR1 and CDR2 are MDHEN and SYDVKM. This CDR3 region has 16 residues. The junction had 13 bases not matched to a gene; V was cut back by 5 bases and J by 4 bases. The CDR3: CASSGGGAGTVYGYTF. CDR3 in DNA: TGTGCCAGCAGTGGTGGGGGCGCCGGGACAGTCTATGGCTACACCTTC.

The chain links TRBV6-5 to TRBJ1-1; D not resolved. V lost 6 bases and J 1 base, leaving 9 bases between the germline ends. CDR3 length equals 13 residues. Per the germline V gene, CDR1 is MNHEY and CDR2 is SVGAGI. CDR3 DNA: TGTGCCAGCAGAACACAAGAGAACACTGAAGCTTTCTTT. Amino acids: CASRTQENTEAFF.

The chain links TRBV28 to TRBJ1-3; no definite D call. The CDR3 sequence is 16 residues long. CDR1 and CDR2 (germline): MDHEN, SYDVKM. V shed 5 bases and J shed 0 bases, with 14 bases lying between them. CDR3 region: CASSLPGRSSGNTIYF. The CDR3 DNA reads as TGTGCCAGCAGTCTCCCCGGGAGGAGCTCTGGAAACACCATATATTTT. The variable domain in full, with the rest retrieved from reference TRBV28 and TRBJ1-3, is DVKVTQSSRYLVKRTGEKVFLECVQDMDHENMFWYRQDPGLGLRLIYFSYDVKMKEKGDIPEGYSVSREKKERFSLILESASTNQTSMYLCASSLPGRSSGNTIYFGEGSWLTVV.

This clone was recorded only once. The chain carries TRBV7-8 and TRBJ1-2, with a tentative D call TRBD1 (6 bases). Germline V gene sequence: CDR1 SGHVS, CDR2 FQNEAQ. The CDR3 totals 15 residues. V lost 1 base and J 4 bases, leaving 13 bases between the germline ends. CDR3 DNA sequence: TGTGCCAGCAGCTTAGTGCCCAGGACAGCCTATGGCTACACCTTC. Residues: CASSLVPRTAYGYTF.

Notes on this clone: At one of its ends the junction is not consistent with the germline gene, which may arise from a read error. The rearrangement joins TRBV2 to TRBJ1-2, with a tentative D call TRBD1 (6 bases). Germline V gives CDR1 SNHLY, CDR2 FYNNEI. CDR3 size: 13 residues. The CDR3 sequence is CASTQGSNYGYTF. The CDR3 DNA sequence: TGTGCAAGCACCCAGGGGTCTAACTATGGCTACACCTTC.

This sequence joins TRBV16 and TRBJ1-6, with TRBD1 identical over 8 bases. The germline V gene has CDR1 KGHSY and CDR2 FQNENV. The V and J ends lost 4 bases and 7 bases, in that order; junction bases with no gene match: 6. This CDR3 spans 15 amino acids. CDR3 in amino acids: CASSPGQGTNSPLHF. Here the CDR3 DNA reads TGTGCCAGCAGCCCCGGACAGGGAACAAATTCACCCCTCCACTTT.